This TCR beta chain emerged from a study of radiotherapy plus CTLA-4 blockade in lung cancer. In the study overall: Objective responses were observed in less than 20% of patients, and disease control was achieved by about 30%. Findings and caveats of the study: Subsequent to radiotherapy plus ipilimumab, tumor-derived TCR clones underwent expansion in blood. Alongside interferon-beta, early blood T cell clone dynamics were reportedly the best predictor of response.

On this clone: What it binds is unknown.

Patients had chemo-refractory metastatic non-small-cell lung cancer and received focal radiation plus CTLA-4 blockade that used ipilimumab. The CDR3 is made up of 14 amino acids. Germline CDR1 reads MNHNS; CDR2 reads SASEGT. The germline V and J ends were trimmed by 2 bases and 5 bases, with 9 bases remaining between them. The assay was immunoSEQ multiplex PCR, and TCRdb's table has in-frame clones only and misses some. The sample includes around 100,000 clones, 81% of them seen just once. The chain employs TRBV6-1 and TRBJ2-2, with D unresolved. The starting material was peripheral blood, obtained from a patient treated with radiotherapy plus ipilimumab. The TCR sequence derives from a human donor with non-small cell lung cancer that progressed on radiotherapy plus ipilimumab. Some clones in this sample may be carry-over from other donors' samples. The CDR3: CASSENLLTGELFF. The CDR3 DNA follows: TGTGCCAGCAGTGAAAATCTTCTGACCGGGGAGCTGTTTTTT.